This T cell receptor beta chain derives from a study of cytomegalovirus exposure and HLA in healthy donors. Whole-study context: Genotyping showed roughly 83% of a few hundred donors falling in the Caucasian-associated ancestry cluster.

PCR was performed using 60 Vbeta and 13 Jbeta primers. Here immunoSEQ multiplex PCR was the method, and the copy in TCRdb shows in-frame clones only, minus some. This table holds 200,000 or so clones, about four fifths found once. Comments on this clone: Its antigen is not known.

Study-level points and caveats: CMV antigen specificity of three CMV-associated chains was confirmed in vitro. Associated with cytomegalovirus, according to the listing, were around 170 TCR beta chains.

CDR3 length: 12 amino acids. Germline loops: CDR1 MNHEY, CDR2 SVGAGI. Trimming left V 3 bases short and J 8 bases short, with 10 bases between. The source of this sequence is a young woman in good health and CMV-seropositive. The sequenced sample was PBMCs. V usage is TRBV6-5 and J usage is TRBJ1-1; D unclear. CDR3 nucleotides: TGTGCCAGCAGTTATTCCATTCGGGAAGCTTTCTTT. Protein sequence: CASSYSIREAFF.